These 21 T cell receptor beta chains were all obtained from the same sample, sequenced in a study of molecular identifiers for immune sequencing clone quantification. TCRdb processed the PCR reads anew with MiXCR; each CDR3 protein has one entry. The sample includes 100,000 or so distinct CDR3 sequences, 35% of them seen just once. The specimen sequenced was naive CD8+ T cells from blood, with Jurkat cell RNA spiked in. Specified subset: FACS-sorted CD8+CD4-CCR7+CD45RA+ naive T cells. These receptors were taken from a human donor in good health. Some libraries in this study had Jurkat cell RNA spiked in.

About this clonotype: An end of the junction does not agree with germline; a read error may underlie this. The chain couples TRBV7-9 to TRBJ2-1; the match to TRBD2 covers 7 bases. Germline assignment: CDR1 SEHNR and CDR2 FQNEAQ (reference sequence). The CDR3 covers 15 residues. The CDR3, as DNA: TGTGCCAGCAGCTATCAAAAGCGGGGCCCAGGTGAGCTGTTCTTC. This codes for CASSYQKRGPGELFF. Full variable domain (rest looked up from reference TRBV7-9 and TRBJ2-1): DTGVSQNPRHKITKRGQNVTFRCDPISEHNRLYWYRQTLGQGPEFLTYFQNEAQLEKSRLLSDRFSAERPKGSFSTLEIQRTEQGDSAMYLCASSYQKRGPGELFFGPGTRLTVL.

This clonotype has a handful of counts. The chain is built from TRBV19 and TRBJ2-5, with no clear D. V lost 5 bases to trimming and J lost 1 base, with 14 bases between them. The CDR3 runs 15 residues. Germline V gene data show CDR1 as LNHDA and CDR2 as SQIVND (reference sequence). This CDR3 is CASSSLPGRQETQYF. CDR3 nucleotides: TGTGCCAGTAGTTCCTTACCGGGCCGCCAAGAGACCCAGTACTTC.

The chain combines TRBV13 with TRBJ2-2, with TRBD2 as a possible D gene (6 bases). V was cut by 11 bases and J by 3 bases, with 13 bases left in between. The CDR3 extends over 13 amino acids. In germline, CDR1 is PRHDT, CDR2 FYEKMQ (reference sequence). CDR3 DNA: TGTGCCCTCACCTGGGGGGACACCGGGGAGCTGTTTTTT. Translation: CALTWGDTGELFF.

Comment on this clonotype: One end of the junction is discordant with germline, which a read error may explain. The chain uses TRBV27 and TRBJ1-4, with TRBD1 as a possible D gene (5 bases). Germline assignment: CDR1 MNHEY and CDR2 SMNVEV (reference sequence). The CDR3 loop spans 11 amino acids. This CDR3 reads CASRFREKLYF. The CDR3 DNA reads as TGTGCCAGCAGGTTCAGGGAAAAACTGTATTTT.

V is TRBV6-1 and J is TRBJ2-7, with D tentatively TRBD1 (5 bases). Germline CDR1 is MNHNS and CDR2 is SASEGT. V lost 2 bases and J 4 bases, leaving 9 bases between the germline ends. The CDR3 has 13 amino acids. The CDR3 protein is CASSESGAYEQYF. For the CDR3, the DNA is TGTGCCAGCAGTGAAAGTGGGGCATACGAGCAGTACTTC.

This clonotype showed up just a few times. The CDR3 loop reads CASSQGQGISLNTEAFF. CDR3 DNA: TGTGCCAGCAGCCAGGGACAGGGGATCTCGCTGAACACTGAAGCTTTCTTT. The chain has TRBV3-1 and TRBJ1-1, with TRBD1 identical over 10 bases. The CDR3 extends over 17 amino acids. Germline V gene sequence: CDR1 LGHDT, CDR2 YNNKEL (reference sequence). V shed 3 bases, J shed 0 bases, and the junction held 7 bases outside the gene matches.

This clonotype has just one count. Written as DNA, the CDR3 is TGTGCCAGCAGGGAGGCGTCCGGGCCCCCCGGGGAGCTGTTTTTT. This sequence encodes CASREASGPPGELFF. The chain couples TRBV9 to TRBJ2-2, with a tentative D call TRBD2 (5 bases). CDR3 length equals 15 residues. Trimming took off 5 bases at V and 6 bases at J, with 17 bases between the two ends. CDR1 SGDLS and CDR2 YYNGEE come from the germline V gene.

Many counts were recorded for this clonotype. The chain employs TRBV28 and TRBJ2-7; D gene unclear. This CDR3 spans 11 amino acids. Trimming left V 2 bases short and J 5 bases short, with 4 bases between. Per germline, CDR1 MDHEN and CDR2 SYDVKM. The CDR3 here is CASSLVHEQYF. In DNA form, the CDR3 reads TGTGCCAGCAGTTTAGTCCACGAGCAGTACTTC.

This clonotype was found a few times. At one of its ends the junction is not consistent with the germline gene, which may arise from a read error. The chain recombines TRBV28 with TRBJ1-2; D is perhaps TRBD1 (6 bases). Germline V lookup: CDR1 MDHEN, CDR2 SYDVKM. This CDR3 comprises 13 residues. CDR3: CASKDRFNYGHTF. In DNA, the CDR3 is TGTGCCAGCAAGGACAGATTCAACTATGGCCACACCTTC.

This chain joins TRBV4-3 and TRBJ2-7, with 12 bases fitting TRBD2. The CDR3 is 15 residues long. The germline gives CDR1 LGHNA, CDR2 YSLEER. V trimming: 4 bases; J trimming: 4 bases; junction bases outside the gene matches: 5. The CDR3 is CASSPRLAGVYEQYF. The CDR3 DNA follows: TGCGCCAGCAGCCCAAGACTAGCGGGAGTGTACGAGCAGTACTTC.

This chain connects TRBV29-1 to TRBJ2-7; D gene uncertain. Germline assignment: CDR1 SQVTM and CDR2 ANQGSEA. Trimming took off 4 bases at V and 2 bases at J, with 15 bases between the two ends. The CDR3 length is 14 residues. CDR3 sequence reads: CSVVTRKNPYEQYF. The CDR3 DNA follows: TGCAGCGTTGTTACGCGGAAAAACCCCTACGAGCAGTACTTC.

This clonotype was detected a few times. This rearrangement joins TRBV27 to TRBJ2-7, with D possibly TRBD1 on 6 matching bases. Trimming cost V 0 bases and J 5 bases, with 11 bases left between them. The CDR3 length is 14 residues. The V gene's germline CDR1 is MNHEY and CDR2 SMNVEV (reference sequence). The CDR3 sequence is CASSLSNRVHEQYF. CDR3 sequence (DNA): TGTGCCAGCAGTTTATCGAACAGGGTCCACGAGCAGTACTTC.

The chain recombines TRBV4-1 with TRBJ2-7, with D possibly TRBD1 on 7 matching bases. Germline V gene data show CDR1 as MGHRA and CDR2 as YSYEKL. Trimming shortened V by 4 bases and J by 0 bases, and 13 bases separated the two germline ends. This CDR3 has 15 amino acids. In nucleotides, the CDR3 is TGCGCCAGCAGCCCTGGAGGGACAGTCTCCTACGAGCAGTACTTC. Its translation: CASSPGGTVSYEQYF.

The chain carries TRBV5-5 and TRBJ1-1; D perhaps matches TRBD1 (6 bases). The germline V and J ends were trimmed by 5 bases and 1 base, with 9 bases remaining between them. Per the germline V gene, CDR1 is SGHKS and CDR2 is YYEKEE (reference sequence). The length of the CDR3 is 13 residues. The CDR3 region has the DNA TGTGCCAGCAGGCCGACAGGGAACACTGAAGCTTTCTTT. It specifies CASRPTGNTEAFF.

The chain is built from TRBV14 and TRBJ1-1; 9 positions agree with TRBD1. V lost 5 bases to trimming and J lost 0 bases; unmatched junction nucleotides: 4. From germline, CDR1 is SGHDN and CDR2 FVKESK. This CDR3 spans 15 amino acids. CDR3 nucleotide sequence: TGTGCCAGCAGCTCACAGGGGGCCCTGAACACTGAAGCTTTCTTT. This gives the protein CASSSQGALNTEAFF.

This rearrangement joins TRBV11-3 to TRBJ2-7; weak D call: TRBD2 (6 bases). V lost 1 base, J lost 4 bases, and 8 bases lay in between. Germline values: CDR1 SGHNT, CDR2 YENEEA. The length of the CDR3 is 13 residues. The CDR3 sequence: CASSLGTKYEQYF. DNA of the CDR3: TGTGCCAGCAGCTTAGGGACTAAATACGAGCAGTACTTC.

A few counts support this clonotype. V gene TRBV7-6 combines with J gene TRBJ2-3; TRBD2 aligns across 10 bases. This CDR3 has 15 residues. Trimming cost V 3 bases and J 0 bases; bases outside gene matches: 0. CDR1 SGHVS and CDR2 FNYEAQ come from the germline V gene. The CDR3 is CASSFSGGSTDTQYF. CDR3 sequence (DNA): TGTGCCAGCAGCTTTAGCGGGGGGAGCACAGATACGCAGTATTTT.

In the case of this clonotype: This likely comes from a read error, as the CDR3 has no conserved phenylalanine or tryptophan at its end. The chain has TRBV27 and TRBJ2-3, with 8 bases aligning to TRBD2. This CDR3 has 15 residues. Losses at the gene ends were 5 bases for V and 3 bases for J; bases not matched to a gene: 7. The germline V gene encodes CDR1 MNHEY and CDR2 SMNVEV (reference sequence). This CDR3 reads CASSPRTSRTDTQYY. The CDR3 DNA follows: TGTGCCAGCAGTCCCCGGACTAGCCGTACAGATACGCAGTATTAT.

As for this clonotype: No conserved phenylalanine or tryptophan ends this CDR3, so it is likely a read error. V and J are TRBV12-3 or TRBV12-4 and TRBJ1-1; a weak D match, TRBD1 (6 bases). This CDR3 has 15 amino acids. V was shortened by 1 base and J by 5 bases, with 14 bases between the two germline ends. CDR3 sequence: CASSLVGQGLTEAFL. The CDR3, as DNA: TGTGCCAGCAGTTTAGTTGGGCAGGGGTTAACTGAAGCTTTCTTA.

This clonotype was counted only a few times. The chain recombines TRBV5-8 with TRBJ1-5; a possible D gene is TRBD1 (5 bases). Trimming took off 1 base at V and 7 bases at J, with 15 bases between the two ends. CDR1 SGHTS and CDR2 YDEGEE come from the germline V gene. The CDR3 length is 15 residues. CDR3 in DNA: TGTGCCAGCAGCTTGTTTCCGGGGCAAAGGCAGCCCCAGCATTTT. Translated, it gives CASSLFPGQRQPQHF.

The V and J genes are TRBV5-1 and TRBJ2-7, with 12 bases lining up with TRBD1. CDR3 length equals 16 residues. Germline CDR1 is SGHRS and CDR2 is YFSETQ. Germline trimming cut 4 bases from V and 6 bases from J; bases unmatched to any gene: 11. CDR3 in DNA: TGCGCCAGCAGCCACGTCCGGGACAGGGGGCTCTTCGAGCAGTACTTC. It yields the protein CASSHVRDRGLFEQYF.